The rows below give T cell receptor beta chains drawn from one sample of a study of cytomegalovirus exposure and HLA in healthy donors. Assay: immunoSEQ multiplex PCR; the TCRdb copy retains only in-frame clones and omits some. The sample shows 150,000 to 200,000 clones, approximately 84% of them seen only once. Sequenced: PBMCs. All receptors come from a woman in her 30s in good health and CMV-seropositive. Each CDR3 is given with its conserved first and last residue. Fields, in order: J gene, V gene, CDR3 protein.

>TRBJ1-1|TRBV27
CASTRGANTEAFF
>TRBJ2-3|TRBV27
CASSFFYPPDTQYF
>TRBJ2-7|TRBV9
CASSVGAVTEIYEQYF
>TRBJ2-5|TRBV27
CASSFRVETQYF
>TRBJ1-5|TRBV4-3
CASSRVWGPPEQPQHF
>TRBJ2-3|TRBV5-1
CASSLGGASDTQYF
>TRBJ2-7|TRBV7-9
CASSTRLAGESEQYF
>TRBJ1-1|TRBV28
CASSPQGVNTEAFF
>TRBJ1-1|TRBV28
CASSFGGPETEAFF
>TRBJ2-7|TRBV5-1
CASTHIVGSDEQYF
>TRBJ2-3|TRBV7-9
CASSFSTSRNIGADTQYF
>NA|TRBV6-5
CASSLGLGSYEQYF
>TRBJ2-7|TRBV2
CASSVKLAAIGDEQYF
>TRBJ2-5|TRBV9
CASSVGLDLQETQYF
>TRBJ2-7|TRBV6-1
CATTYRDRRYEQYF
>TRBJ1-1|TRBV5-4
CASSVDSVDTEAFF
>TRBJ1-2|TRBV7-9
CASSLVVQFRVDGYTF
>TRBJ1-1|TRBV28
CASSTKGHLNTEAFF
>TRBJ1-2|TRBV21-1
CASSRVGDTF
>TRBJ1-1|TRBV11-2
CASSLVGAGVLGTEAFF
>TRBJ2-5|TRBV2
CASRQGETQYF
>TRBJ1-2|TRBV5-4
CASSLVGTGTNGYTF
>TRBJ1-1|TRBV7-2
CASSLGRTGLREAFF
>TRBJ1-1|TRBV5-1
CASSRNPGTEAFF
>TRBJ2-7|TRBV6-5
CASNNRGQLNEQYF
>TRBJ1-6|TRBV9
CASSVAGSANSPLHF
>TRBJ2-3|TRBV4-2
CASSRLIRGAREDTQYF
>TRBJ1-1|TRBV19
CASSTDRINTEAFF
>TRBJ2-7|TRBV11-2
CASSLVPGPLTEQYF
>TRBJ1-5|TRBV11-2
CASSFPGQPQHF
>TRBJ2-7|TRBV5-6
CASSFLGQGLSYEQYF
>TRBJ1-1|TRBV5-4
CASSLVESVLNTEAFF
>TRBJ1-5|TRBV19
CASSQLGDRAQPQHF